Listed below are T cell receptor beta chains from one sample, sequenced in a study of cytomegalovirus exposure and HLA in healthy donors. The method was immunoSEQ multiplex PCR; TCRdb's version includes in-frame clones alone and lacks a portion of them. The sample holds about 150,000 clones; 80% to 90% are singletons and the top ten take approximately 2.3%. Input material: PBMCs. These receptors all stem from a male donor in good health and CMV-seronegative. CDR3s include the opening cysteine and the closing phenylalanine or tryptophan. A D gene is named only where the DNA matches it firmly. Not every row has a clone size; where given, it reads once, few, many or a size class.

V gene	clone size	D gene	J gene	CDR3 protein	CDR3 DNA
TRBV5-4	NA	NA	TRBJ1-1	CASSLEDRTAFF	TGTGCCAGCAGCTTGGAAGACAGAACGGCTTTCTTT
TRBV18	NA	TRBD1	TRBJ1-3	CASSPYPKTGTGNTIYF	TGTGCCAGCTCACCCTACCCTAAGACAGGGACTGGAAACACCATATATTTT
TRBV11-2	NA	NA	TRBJ2-7	CASSPLSSFHEQYF	TGTGCCAGCAGCCCACTGTCTAGCTTTCACGAGCAGTACTTC
TRBV27	NA	NA	TRBJ1-2	CASSLGRVTGGYTF	TGTGCCAGCAGTTTGGGCAGGGTGACAGGTGGCTACACCTTC
TRBV11-2	NA	NA	TRBJ2-5	CASSLQGGPQYF	TGTGCCAGCAGCTTGCAGGGGGGCCCCCAGTACTTC
TRBV21-1	NA	NA	TRBJ2-1	CASRNSSSYNEQFF	TGTGCCAGCAGGAACTCGAGCTCCTACAATGAGCAGTTCTTC
TRBV15	NA	NA	TRBJ1-3	CATSRDPSSGNTIYF	TGTGCCACCAGCAGAGATCCGAGTTCTGGAAACACCATATATTTT
TRBV27	NA	NA	TRBJ1-5	CASSSGRGIHQPQHF	TGTGCCAGCAGTTCCGGCAGGGGAATCCATCAGCCCCAGCATTTT
TRBV6-5	few	NA	TRBJ2-7	CASSYRSSYEQYF	TGTGCCAGCAGTTACCGGAGCTCCTACGAGCAGTACTTC
TRBV5-1	NA	TRBD2	TRBJ2-1	CASSIPSGSGNEQFF	TGCGCCAGCAGCATCCCTAGCGGGAGCGGCAATGAGCAGTTCTTC
TRBV27	few	NA	TRBJ2-7	CASSLSPYSYEQYF	TGTGCCAGCAGTTTGTCCCCGTACTCGTACGAGCAGTACTTC
TRBV30	NA	NA	TRBJ1-2	CASSRGGFSYGYPF	TGTGCCTCTAGTCGGGGGGGCTTTTCCTATGGCTACCCCTTC
TRBV18	NA	TRBD1	TRBJ1-2	CASSSEDRFNYGYTF	TGTGCCAGCTCATCAGAGGACAGGTTTAACTATGGCTACACCTTC
TRBV19	NA	NA	TRBJ1-2	CASSEVGPRLGYTF	TGTGCCAGTAGTGAAGTAGGCCCGAGGTTGGGCTACACCTTC
TRBV5-1	once	NA	TRBJ2-5	CASSPSPRRGETQYF	TGCGCCAGCAGCCCAAGCCCCCGTCGGGGAGAGACCCAGTACTTC
TRBV5-1	NA	TRBD2	TRBJ2-5	CASSATGTSETQYF	TGCGCCAGCAGCGCCACCGGGACTAGCGAGACCCAGTACTTC
TRBV28	NA	TRBD1	TRBJ1-1	CAGNRGGTEAFF	TGTGCCGGCAACAGGGGTGGGACTGAAGCTTTCTTT
TRBV5-4	NA	NA	TRBJ2-7	CASSSRTGDEQYF	TGTGCCAGCAGCTCAAGAACGGGGGACGAGCAGTACTTC
TRBV2	few	NA	TRBJ1-1	CASSQDQNTEAFF	TGTGCCAGCAGTCAGGATCAGAACACTGAAGCTTTCTTT
TRBV28	NA	TRBD1	TRBJ1-4	CASRQGSSNEKLFF	TGTGCCAGTCGACAGGGTTCATCTAATGAAAAACTGTTTTTT
TRBV5-1	NA	TRBD1	TRBJ2-7	CASSPAPGTGAREQYF	TGCGCCAGCAGCCCGGCTCCCGGGACAGGGGCTCGGGAGCAGTACTTC
TRBV9	few	TRBD2	TRBJ2-7	CASSAGLAGEQYF	TGTGCCAGCAGCGCCGGACTAGCCGGCGAGCAGTACTTC
TRBV7-9	NA	TRBD1	TRBJ2-1	CASRSDRGLYNEQFF	TGTGCCAGCAGATCGGACAGGGGTTTGTACAATGAGCAGTTCTTC
TRBV28	NA	TRBD1	TRBJ1-5	CASSFFRDREEFLWNQPQHF	TGTGCCAGCAGTTTTTTCCGCGACAGGGAAGAATTTCTATGGAATCAGCCCCAGCATTTT
TRBV7-8	once	NA	TRBJ2-7	CASSFASAYEQYF	TGTGCCAGCAGCTTTGCTAGCGCCTACGAGCAGTACTTC
TRBV29-1	NA	TRBD2	TRBJ2-1	CSELAGDNEQFF	TGCAGCGAGTTAGCGGGGGACAATGAGCAGTTCTTC
TRBV27	NA	TRBD1	TRBJ2-7	CASSLTGGASYEQYF	TGTGCCAGCAGCCTGACAGGGGGCGCGTCCTACGAGCAGTACTTC
TRBV29-1	NA	TRBD1	TRBJ2-7	CSVEQGAGAEQYF	TGCAGCGTTGAACAGGGGGCAGGGGCCGAGCAGTACTTC
TRBV28	few	NA	TRBJ2-2	CASNLFSRPGELFF	TGTGCCAGCAACCTCTTTAGCCGGCCCGGGGAGCTGTTTTTT
TRBV25-1	NA	TRBD1	TRBJ1-1	CASSERQGSEAFF	TGTGCCAGCAGTGAACGACAGGGGTCTGAAGCTTTCTTT
TRBV7-7	NA	NA	TRBJ2-2	CASRQLASNTGELFF	TGTGCTAGCCGTCAACTAGCATCGAACACCGGGGAGCTGTTTTTT
TRBV14	NA	NA	TRBJ2-3	CASSQMLRGVSTDTQYF	TGTGCCAGCAGCCAGATGCTCAGGGGGGTAAGTACAGATACGCAGTATTTT
TRBV7-9	NA	TRBD1	TRBJ2-2	CASSLQGASGELFF	TGTGCCAGCAGCCTGCAGGGGGCGAGCGGGGAGCTGTTTTTT
TRBV19	NA	NA	TRBJ2-5	CASRPYGSLETQYF	TGTGCCAGTAGACCGTACGGGAGCCTTGAGACCCAGTACTTC
TRBV4-3	once	NA	TRBJ2-2	CASSQDPGTGELFF	TGCGCCAGCAGCCAAGATCCGGGAACCGGGGAGCTGTTTTTT
TRBV28	NA	TRBD2	TRBJ2-1	CASSRPGGLLEQFF	TGTGCCAGCAGTAGGCCGGGAGGGCTTTTGGAGCAGTTCTTC
TRBV5-8	NA	NA	TRBJ2-7	CASSGLDRSSSYEQYF	TGTGCCAGCAGCGGTTTAGACAGATCTAGCTCCTACGAGCAGTACTTC
TRBV7-2	NA	TRBD1	TRBJ1-6	CATDGTGDNSPLHF	TGTGCCACCGACGGGACAGGGGACAATTCACCCCTCCACTTT
TRBV5-4	NA	TRBD2	TRBJ2-2	CASSSNPGTNVGELFF	TGTGCCAGCAGCTCGAATCCCGGGACTAATGTCGGGGAGCTGTTTTTT
TRBV6-1	few	NA	TRBJ1-1	CASSEGGGTEAFF	TGTGCCAGCAGTGAAGGAGGGGGCACTGAAGCTTTCTTT
TRBV6-1	NA	NA	TRBJ2-7	CASSETRGALALNEQYF	TGTGCCAGCAGTGAAACAAGGGGTGCACTAGCCCTAAACGAGCAGTACTTC
TRBV6-5	NA	NA	TRBJ1-1	CASRLQHMNTEAFF	TGTGCCAGCAGGTTACAGCATATGAACACTGAAGCTTTCTTT
TRBV6-5	NA	TRBD2	TRBJ2-3	CASSYLAGSTDTQYF	TGTGCCAGCAGCTATCTAGCGGGATCCACAGATACGCAGTATTTT
TRBV27	NA	NA	TRBJ2-6	CASSLFRDNSGANVLTF	TGTGCCAGCAGTTTATTTCGGGACAACTCTGGGGCCAACGTCCTGACTTTC
TRBV27	NA	NA	TRBJ1-2	CASSLSSQGSYYGYTF	TGTGCCAGCAGTTTATCCTCACAGGGCAGTTACTATGGCTACACCTTC
TRBV2	NA	TRBD1	TRBJ1-2	CASSMTGNYGYTF	TGTGCCAGCAGTATGACAGGGAACTATGGCTACACCTTC
TRBV5-6	NA	NA	TRBJ2-7	CASSARTNLGYEQYF	TGTGCCAGCAGCGCCCGGACTAATCTTGGGTACGAGCAGTACTTC
TRBV30	NA	NA	TRBJ2-2	CAWRGTSNTGELFF	TGTGCCTGGCGTGGGACATCCAACACCGGGGAGCTGTTTTTT
TRBV30	NA	TRBD1	TRBJ1-6	CAWRPQGAGSPLHF	TGTGCCTGGCGCCCACAGGGGGCTGGATCACCCCTCCACTTT
TRBV7-9	NA	NA	TRBJ2-1	CASSLDPGKYNEQFF	TGTGCCAGCAGCTTAGATCCGGGGAAGTACAATGAGCAGTTCTTC
TRBV9	NA	NA	TRBJ1-3	CASSAGGVSGNTIYF	TGTGCCAGCAGCGCCGGGGGGGTCTCTGGAAACACCATATATTTT
TRBV6-1	NA	TRBD2	TRBJ2-1	CASSDGGWGYNEQFF	TGTGCCAGCAGTGACGGGGGGTGGGGGTACAATGAGCAGTTCTTC
TRBV6-1	NA	TRBD2	TRBJ2-1	CASSEFGGGPGDEQFF	TGTGCCAGCAGTGAATTCGGCGGGGGGCCGGGGGATGAGCAGTTCTTC
TRBV19	NA	NA	TRBJ1-4	CASSIGGVSANEKLFF	TGTGCCAGTAGTATTGGAGGGGTCTCGGCTAATGAAAAACTGTTTTTT
TRBV7-3	NA	TRBD2	TRBJ2-2	CASSLTTGGTGELFF	TGTGCCAGCAGCTTAACAACGGGGGGCACCGGGGAGCTGTTTTTT
TRBV6-5	few	NA	TRBJ2-5	CASSSWLSVETQYF	TGTGCCAGCAGTTCGTGGTTGTCAGTGGAGACCCAGTACTTC
TRBV7-9	NA	TRBD1	TRBJ2-5	CASSLTTGLVETQYF	TGTGCCAGCAGCTTGACGACAGGGCTCGTGGAGACCCAGTACTTC
TRBV18	NA	NA	TRBJ2-7	CASSPWCSLAQLSYEQYF	TGTGCCAGCTCACCGTGGTGTTCTCTAGCGCAGCTTTCCTACGAGCAGTACTTC